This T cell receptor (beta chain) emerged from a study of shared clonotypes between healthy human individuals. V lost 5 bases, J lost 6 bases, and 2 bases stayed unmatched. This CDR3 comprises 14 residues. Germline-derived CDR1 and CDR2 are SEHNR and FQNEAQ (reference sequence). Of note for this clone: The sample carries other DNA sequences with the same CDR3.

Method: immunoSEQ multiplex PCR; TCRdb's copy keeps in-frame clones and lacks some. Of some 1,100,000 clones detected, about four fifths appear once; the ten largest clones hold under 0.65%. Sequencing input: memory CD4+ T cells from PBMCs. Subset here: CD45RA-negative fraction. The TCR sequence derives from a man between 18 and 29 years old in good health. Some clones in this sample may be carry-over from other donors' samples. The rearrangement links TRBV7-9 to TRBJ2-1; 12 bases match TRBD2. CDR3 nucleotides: TGTGCCAGCAGCCTGGGACTAGCGGGCAATGAGCAGTTCTTC. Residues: CASSLGLAGNEQFF. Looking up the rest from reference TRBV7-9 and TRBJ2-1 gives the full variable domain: DTGVSQNPRHKITKRGQNVTFRCDPISEHNRLYWYRQTLGQGPEFLTYFQNEAQLEKSRLLSDRFSAERPKGSFSTLEIQRTEQGDSAMYLCASSLGLAGNEQFFGPGTRLTVL.